This T cell receptor beta chain is drawn from a study of blood T cell repertoires in COVID-19. Study information: The analysed material was cDNA or gDNA that came from T cells, B-cell-depleted T cells, or PBMCs.

In the original workflow: Amplification of reference gene primers was used by the study to estimate nucleated cell counts. Sequencing used immunoSEQ multiplex PCR; TCRdb keeps in-frame clones, though not all of them. For V, J and clone size, that table is used; D and trimming come from the DNA. The repertoire holds 95,000 to 150,000 clones, with 70% to 85% as singletons. Germline CDR1 reads LNHDA; CDR2 reads SQIVND (reference sequence). The CDR3 has 14 amino acids. The V and J ends lost 5 bases and 1 base respectively, with 11 bases between them. This receptor was taken from a woman aged 65 to 85 with acute or convalescent COVID-19. The gene calls are TRBV19 and TRBJ1-1; D is uncertain. The sample consisted of peripheral blood. The CDR3 spells CASSPNGGNTEAFF. CDR3 nucleotide sequence: TGTGCCAGTAGTCCCAACGGAGGGAACACTGAAGCTTTCTTT.